One sample yielded the 31 T cell receptor beta chains listed below, sequenced in a study of shared clonotypes between healthy human individuals. Some clones are missing from TCRdb's copy, which holds only in-frame ones; the method was immunoSEQ multiplex PCR. The sample lists about 520,000 clones, about 78% occurring once. The sample comprised PBMCs. Receptors were obtained from a woman between 40 and 55 years old in good health. Some clones in this sample may be carry-over from other donors' samples.

The chain is built from TRBV5-1 and TRBJ2-2; 8 positions agree with TRBD1. The ends lost 4 bases at V and 3 bases at J; junction bases unmatched: 5. This CDR3 is 15 amino acids long. The germline V gene encodes CDR1 SGHRS and CDR2 YFSETQ. The CDR3 region is CASSQGQGYTGELFF. CDR3 sequence (DNA): TGCGCCAGCAGCCAAGGACAGGGCTACACCGGGGAGCTGTTTTTT.

This chain connects TRBV20-1 to TRBJ2-7; D unresolved. In germline, CDR1 is DFQATT, CDR2 SNEGSKA (reference sequence). Trimming cost V 6 bases and J 0 bases, with 6 bases left between them. The CDR3 contains 11 residues. In DNA, the CDR3 is TGCAGTGCAACTAACTCCTACGAGCAGTACTTC. Translated: CSATNSYEQYF.

The chain uses TRBV30 and TRBJ2-5; D remains unclear. The J call may be wrong; the DNA end is better matched by TRBJ2-7. This CDR3 is 13 amino acids long. Germline values: CDR1 GTSNPN, CDR2 SVGIG (reference sequence). The CDR3 region is CAWSTRQDYEQYF. The CDR3 DNA reads as TGTGCCTGGAGCACGCGGCAGGACTACGAGCAGTACTTC.

Concerning this clone: The same CDR3 also results from other DNA sequences found in this sample. Here the CDR3 DNA reads TGTGCCAGCTCACCCGGGGGCATCACCGGGGAGCTGTTTTTT. It yields the protein CASSPGGITGELFF. The chain combines TRBV18 with TRBJ2-2; TRBD1 or TRBD2 may be the D gene (6 bases each). Trimming pared 3 bases from V and 4 bases from J, leaving 9 bases between. There are 14 residues in the CDR3. Germline CDR1 and CDR2: KGHSH and LQKENI.

This sequence joins TRBV7-8 and TRBJ2-3, with D unresolved. The CDR3 totals 17 residues. In germline, CDR1 is SGHVS, CDR2 FQNEAQ. The ends were cut back, 6 bases at V and 3 bases at J, with 22 bases in the middle. The CDR3 is CASRGSWAAGTTDTQYF. DNA for the CDR3: TGTGCCAGCAGGGGAAGTTGGGCGGCTGGAACTACAGATACGCAGTATTTT.

V usage is TRBV2 and J usage is TRBJ1-4, with D uncertain. Deletions cut 6 bases from V and 3 bases from J, with 14 bases between. Per germline, CDR1 SNHLY and CDR2 FYNNEI. This CDR3 comprises 15 residues. CDR3 amino acids: CASSPLRRSNEKLFF. CDR3 nucleotide sequence: TGTGCCAGCAGCCCTCTCCGGCGGTCTAATGAAAAACTGTTTTTT.

The chain employs TRBV27 and TRBJ2-7; D is perhaps TRBD2 (6 bases). The CDR3 length is 14 residues. Trimming removed 10 bases from V and 0 bases from J, with 16 bases in between. CDR1 and CDR2 from the germline V gene are MNHEY and SMNVEV (reference sequence). CDR3 DNA sequence: TGTGCCACCACGGATGTCGGGGGCTCCTACGAGCAGTACTTC. This sequence encodes CATTDVGGSYEQYF.

In this sample, this clone turned up once. The chain carries TRBV19 and TRBJ2-7; D uncertain. This CDR3 comprises 14 residues. Trimming shortened V by 1 base and J by 5 bases, and 12 bases separated the two germline ends. Germline CDR1 is LNHDA and CDR2 is SQIVND (reference sequence). CDR3: CASSIVSGLHEQYF. CDR3 DNA: TGTGCCAGTAGTATAGTCTCGGGTCTTCACGAGCAGTACTTC.

The chain employs TRBV6-1 and TRBJ2-7; 8 bases align to TRBD2. V lost 8 bases and J lost 3; bases outside the gene matches: 6. CDR3 length equals 13 residues. Germline CDR1 reads MNHNS; CDR2 reads SASEGT. The CDR3 sequence is CASGRTSSYEQYF. CDR3 DNA: TGTGCCAGCGGCCGGACTAGCAGCTACGAGCAGTACTTC.

Remarks on this clone: The likely explanation is a read error, given a far larger clone one base away. The chain recombines TRBV5-1 with TRBJ2-7, with 8 bases aligning to TRBD2. This CDR3 comprises 18 residues. The germline V gene has CDR1 SGHRS and CDR2 YFSETQ. The ends lost 0 bases at V and 4 bases at J; junction bases unmatched: 15. The DNA for the CDR3 is TGCGCCAGCAGCTTGGTGGCTGGCGGGAGGACCACTCCTTACGAGCAGTACTTC. As protein: CASSLVAGGRTTPYEQYF.

The chain is built from TRBV29-1 and TRBJ1-2; no firm D call. V was pared by 4 bases and J by 3 bases, with 12 bases between. The CDR3 extends over 13 amino acids. Germline CDR1 and CDR2: SQVTM and ANQGSEA. CDR3 residues: CSVASANYYGYTF. In DNA form, the CDR3 reads TGCAGCGTTGCATCCGCGAATTACTATGGCTACACCTTC.

This clone was seen more than once but under ten times. The V call is TRBV5-1, the J call TRBJ2-7, with D unresolved. The germline gives CDR1 SGHRS, CDR2 YFSETQ. The CDR3 covers 14 residues. V lost 0 bases, J lost 0 bases, and 7 bases lay in between. The CDR3 loop reads CASSLDLNSYEQYF. The DNA for the CDR3 is TGCGCCAGCAGCTTGGATCTTAACTCCTACGAGCAGTACTTC.

Notes on this clone: This sample includes further DNA sequences coding for the same CDR3. The chain combines TRBV18 with TRBJ1-2; TRBD1 aligns across 7 bases. Germline CDR1 is KGHSH and CDR2 is LQKENI. J gave up 4 bases and V 2 bases, and 1 base lay outside the gene matches. The CDR3 is 13 residues long. DNA for the CDR3: TGTGCCAGCTCACCAGACAGGGTCTATGGCTACACCTTC. This gives the protein CASSPDRVYGYTF.

Details on this clone: With only one base between it and a far larger clone, this is likely a read error. This same CDR3 is encoded by further DNA sequences in the sample. The chain uses TRBV10-2 and TRBJ2-1, with D unresolved. The length of the CDR3 is 15 residues. V lost 1 base and J 6 bases, leaving 13 bases between the germline ends. Germline assignment: CDR1 WSHSY and CDR2 SAAADI. The DNA of the CDR3 is TGCGCCAGCAGTGAGTATGGTTTGCCCCTCAATGAGCAGTTCTTC. Protein sequence: CASSEYGLPLNEQFF.

The sample holds one count of this clone. The chain uses TRBV19 and TRBJ2-1; D remains ambiguous. CDR1 is LNHDA and CDR2 is SQIVND in the germline V gene (reference sequence). This CDR3 comprises 15 residues. Trimming cost V 7 bases and J 5 bases, with 18 bases left between them. The CDR3 nucleotides are TGTGCCAGTAAAGGTTTGGTAATGGGAAACAATGAGCAGTTCTTC. Translating gives CASKGLVMGNNEQFF. Based on the CDR3 plus reference TRBV19 and TRBJ2-1, the full variable domain is DGGITQSPKYLFRKEGQNVTLSCEQNLNHDAMYWYRQDPGQGLRLIYYSQIVNDFQKGDIAEGYSVSREKKESFPLTVTSAQKNPTAFYLCASKGLVMGNNEQFFGPGTRLTVL.

This clone has just a few counts. This chain joins TRBV27 and TRBJ1-1; D might be TRBD1 (6 bases). This CDR3 spans 13 amino acids. Germline values: CDR1 MNHEY, CDR2 SMNVEV (reference sequence). Trimming shortened V by 0 bases and J by 8 bases, and 10 bases separated the two germline ends. CDR3 DNA: TGTGCCAGCAGTTTATCGAGGCAGGGGGAAGCTTTCTTT. This codes for CASSLSRQGEAFF.

The chain uses TRBV28 and TRBJ2-7; a possible D gene is TRBD2 (6 bases). Between the trimmed V and J ends, which lost 6 bases and 2 bases, there was a span of 8 bases. Looked up from germline, CDR1 is MDHEN and CDR2 is SYDVKM. CDR3 length: 12 amino acids. The CDR3 loop reads CASRRTTYEQYF. CDR3 sequence (DNA): TGTGCCAGCAGAAGGACTACCTACGAGCAGTACTTC.

The chain employs TRBV28 and TRBJ2-2; D gene ambiguous. The germline gives CDR1 MDHEN, CDR2 SYDVKM. This CDR3 comprises 14 residues. Trimming removed 6 bases from V and 0 bases from J, with 8 bases in between. The CDR3 coding sequence is TGTGCCAGCAGACGGCCAACGAACACCGGGGAGCTGTTTTTT. This gives the protein CASRRPTNTGELFF.

The chain combines TRBV5-1 with TRBJ2-3; D ambiguous. The germline V gene has CDR1 SGHRS and CDR2 YFSETQ. Between the trimmed V and J ends, which lost 2 bases and 7 bases, there was a span of 5 bases. The CDR3 has 11 residues. In nucleotides, the CDR3 is TGCGCCAGCAGCTTTGATTATACGCAGTATTTT. It codes for CASSFDYTQYF.

In the case of this clone: It is likely a read error: a sequence one base away is far more abundant. Other DNA sequences in this sample translate to the same CDR3. The V gene is TRBV5-1, the J gene TRBJ2-1; TRBD1 matches at 9 bases. After removal of 4 bases from V and 2 bases from J, the junction contained 4 bases not matched to a gene. CDR1 and CDR2 (germline): SGHRS, YFSETQ. The CDR3 is 15 amino acids. CDR3 protein: CASSPGQGTYNEQFF. In nucleotides, the CDR3 is TGCGCCAGCAGCCCGGGACAGGGCACCTACAATGAGCAGTTCTTC.

The chain couples TRBV15 to TRBJ2-7; D gene unclear. CDR3 length: 16 amino acids. V shed 1 base and J shed 0 bases, with 13 bases lying between them. Germline assignment: CDR1 LNHNV and CDR2 YYDKDF (reference sequence). CDR3 loop: CATSRGLYGPSYEQYF. DNA for the CDR3: TGTGCCACCAGCAGAGGTCTCTACGGGCCCTCCTACGAGCAGTACTTC. Full variable domain (rest looked up from reference TRBV15 and TRBJ2-7): DAMVIQNPRYQVTQFGKPVTLSCSQTLNHNVMYWYQQKSSQAPKLLFHYYDKDFNNEADTPDNFQSRRPNTSFCFLDIRSPGLGDTAMYLCATSRGLYGPSYEQYFGPGTRLTVT.

The chain has TRBV2 and TRBJ2-1; tentative D call: TRBD2 (6 bases). CDR3 length equals 15 residues. V was shortened by 8 bases and J by 5 bases, with 19 bases between the two germline ends. Germline lookup yields CDR1 SNHLY and CDR2 FYNNEI. CDR3 sequence reads: CASEFSGAKNNEQFF. CDR3 nucleotides: TGTGCCAGCGAGTTTTCGGGAGCGAAGAACAATGAGCAGTTCTTC.

The chain recombines TRBV4-1 with TRBJ1-1; D might be TRBD1 (6 bases). The length of the CDR3 is 16 residues. CDR1 MGHRA and CDR2 YSYEKL come from the germline V gene. V was shortened by 5 bases and J by 3 bases, with 19 bases between the two germline ends. DNA of the CDR3: TGCGCCAGCAGCTTTAGCCCCAGGGGTAAGGACACTGAAGCTTTCTTT. Its translation is CASSFSPRGKDTEAFF.

Concerning this clone: The sample holds other DNA sequences that translate to the same CDR3. CDR3 residues: CASSSGLAGYNEQFF. DNA for the CDR3: TGCGCCAGCAGCTCTGGACTAGCAGGTTACAATGAGCAGTTCTTC. This chain links TRBV5-1 with TRBJ2-1; 8 bases match TRBD2. Germline assignment: CDR1 SGHRS and CDR2 YFSETQ. CDR3 length: 15 residues. V was pared by 3 bases and J by 4 bases, with 6 bases of the junction left unmatched.

V is TRBV5-1 and J is TRBJ2-3; D is ambiguous. The CDR3 consists of 14 residues. Trimming stripped 0 bases from V and 2 bases from J, with 7 bases between. In germline, CDR1 is SGHRS, CDR2 YFSETQ. The CDR3 region is CASSLGGFTDTQYF. CDR3 nucleotides: TGCGCCAGCAGCTTGGGGGGATTCACAGATACGCAGTATTTT. Full variable domain (missing parts from reference TRBV5-1 and TRBJ2-3): KAGVTQTPRYLIKTRGQQVTLSCSPISGHRSVSWYQQTPGQGLQFLFEYFSETQRNKGNFPGRFSGRQFSNSRSEMNVSTLELGDSALYLCASSLGGFTDTQYFGPGTRLTVL.

The genes are TRBV10-2 and TRBJ1-2, with D unclear. CDR3 length equals 13 residues. CDR1 WSHSY and CDR2 SAAADI come from the germline V gene. Trimming removed 2 bases from V and 7 bases from J, with 11 bases in between. The CDR3 here is CASSERTLVGYTF. In DNA form, the CDR3 reads TGCGCCAGCAGTGAGAGGACGCTTGTTGGCTACACCTTC.

This clone was seen a few times. V and J are TRBV5-6 and TRBJ2-5; D is ambiguous. This CDR3 is built from 12 residues. CDR1 SGHDT and CDR2 YYEEEE come from the germline V gene. Trimming shortened V by 4 bases and J by 1 base, and 5 bases separated the two germline ends. The CDR3 loop is CASSAPQETQYF. CDR3 coding DNA: TGTGCCAGCAGCGCTCCCCAAGAGACCCAGTACTTC.

The chain has TRBV28 and TRBJ1-5, with unresolved D. The CDR3 is 14 amino acids. Trimming removed 3 bases from V and 6 bases from J, with 12 bases in between. Germline V gives CDR1 MDHEN, CDR2 SYDVKM. This CDR3 is CASSFALSGQPQHF. The CDR3 region has the DNA TGTGCCAGCAGTTTCGCCCTATCGGGTCAGCCCCAGCATTTT.

This clone showed up just a few times. The V call is TRBV6-5, the J call TRBJ2-2; D is uncertain. The CDR3 is 15 amino acids. Looked up from germline, CDR1 is MNHEY and CDR2 is SVGAGI. Trimming took off 2 bases at V and 1 base at J, with 8 bases between the two ends. The CDR3 DNA is TGTGCCAGCAGTTACGCGAACAGGAACACCGGGGAGCTGTTTTTT. This translates into CASSYANRNTGELFF.

The chain employs TRBV7-9 and TRBJ2-3; TRBD1 might be the D (5 bases). Trimming cost V 4 bases and J 9 bases, with 8 bases left between them. The CDR3 spans 11 residues. The germline V gene encodes CDR1 SEHNR and CDR2 FQNEAQ (reference sequence). The CDR3 loop reads CASSSQGTQYF. CDR3 coding DNA: TGTGCCAGCAGCTCCCAGGGCACGCAGTATTTT.

This chain joins TRBV6-5 and TRBJ1-5; 7 bases fit TRBD1. CDR1 MNHEY and CDR2 SVGAGI come from the germline V gene. The CDR3 spans 15 residues. V lost 5 bases to trimming and J lost 4 bases; unmatched junction nucleotides: 8. The CDR3 region has the DNA TGTGCCAGCAGTCCGTGGGCAGGGGGGAATCAGCCCCAGCATTTT. Amino acids: CASSPWAGGNQPQHF.